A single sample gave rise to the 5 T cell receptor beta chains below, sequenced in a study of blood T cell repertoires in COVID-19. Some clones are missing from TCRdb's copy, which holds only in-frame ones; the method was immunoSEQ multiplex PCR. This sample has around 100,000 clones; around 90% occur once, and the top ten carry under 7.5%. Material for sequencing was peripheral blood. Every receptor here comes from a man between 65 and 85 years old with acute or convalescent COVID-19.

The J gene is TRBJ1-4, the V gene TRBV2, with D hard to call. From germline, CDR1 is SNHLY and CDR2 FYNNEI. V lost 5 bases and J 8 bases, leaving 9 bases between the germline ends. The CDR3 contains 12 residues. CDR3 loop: CASSRRGEKLFF. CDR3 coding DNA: TGTGCCAGCAGTCGACGAGGGGAAAAACTGTTTTTT.

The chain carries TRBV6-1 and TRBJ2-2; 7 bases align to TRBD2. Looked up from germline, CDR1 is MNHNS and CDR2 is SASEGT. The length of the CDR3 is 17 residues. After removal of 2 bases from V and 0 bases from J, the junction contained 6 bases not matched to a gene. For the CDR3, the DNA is TGTGCCAGCAGTGAATATCGCGGGGGACCGAACACCGGGGAGCTGTTTTTT. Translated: CASSEYRGGPNTGELFF.

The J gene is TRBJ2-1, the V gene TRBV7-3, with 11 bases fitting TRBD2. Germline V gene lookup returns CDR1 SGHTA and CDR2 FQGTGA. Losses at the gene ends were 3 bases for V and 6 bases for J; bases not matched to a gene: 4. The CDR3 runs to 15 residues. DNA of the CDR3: TGTGCCAGCAGCTTTCTTAGCGGGAGGGCCAATGAGCAGTTCTTC. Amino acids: CASSFLSGRANEQFF.

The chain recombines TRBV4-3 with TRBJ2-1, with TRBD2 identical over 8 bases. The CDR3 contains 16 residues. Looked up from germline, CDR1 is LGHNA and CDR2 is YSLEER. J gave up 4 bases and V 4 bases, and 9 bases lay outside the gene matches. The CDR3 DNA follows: TGCGCCAGCAGCCCGGGCGGTAGCGGGGCATACAATGAGCAGTTCTTC. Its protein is CASSPGGSGAYNEQFF.

The CDR3, as DNA: TGCGCCAGCAGCCAGCGCAGCTACAATGAGCAGTTCTTC. As protein: CASSQRSYNEQFF. V usage is TRBV5-1 and J usage is TRBJ2-1; D call uncertain. This CDR3 is built from 13 residues. CDR1 and CDR2 (germline): SGHRS, YFSETQ. V was trimmed by 4 bases and J by 3 bases, leaving 8 bases between them.